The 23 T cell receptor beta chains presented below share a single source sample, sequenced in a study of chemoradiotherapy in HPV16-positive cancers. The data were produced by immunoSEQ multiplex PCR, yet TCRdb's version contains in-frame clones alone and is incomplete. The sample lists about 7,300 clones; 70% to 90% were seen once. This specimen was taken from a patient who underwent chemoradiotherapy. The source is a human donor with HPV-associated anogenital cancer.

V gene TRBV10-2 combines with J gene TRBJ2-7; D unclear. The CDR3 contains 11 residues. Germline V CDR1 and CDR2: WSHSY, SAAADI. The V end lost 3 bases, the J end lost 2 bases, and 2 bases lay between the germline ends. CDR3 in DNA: TGCGCCAGCAGTGAAGCCTACGAGCAGTACTTC. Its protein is CASSEAYEQYF.

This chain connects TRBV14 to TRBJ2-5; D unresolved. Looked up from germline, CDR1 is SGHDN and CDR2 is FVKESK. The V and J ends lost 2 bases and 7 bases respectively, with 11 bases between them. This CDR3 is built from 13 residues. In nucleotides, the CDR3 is TGTGCCAGCAGCCAACAGGATTGGCCGACCCAGTACTTC. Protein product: CASSQQDWPTQYF.

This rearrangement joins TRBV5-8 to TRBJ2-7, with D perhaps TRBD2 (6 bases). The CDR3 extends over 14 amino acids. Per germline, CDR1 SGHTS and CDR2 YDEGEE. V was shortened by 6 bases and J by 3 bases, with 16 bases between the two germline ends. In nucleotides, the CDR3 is TGTGCCAGCACCCGCTTGGGGGGATTCTACGAGCAGTACTTC. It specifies CASTRLGGFYEQYF.

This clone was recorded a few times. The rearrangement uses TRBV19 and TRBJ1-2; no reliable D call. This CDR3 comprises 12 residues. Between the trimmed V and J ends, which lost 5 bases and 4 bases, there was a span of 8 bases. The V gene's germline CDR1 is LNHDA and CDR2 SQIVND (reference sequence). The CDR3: CASSPDSYGYTF. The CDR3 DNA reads TGTGCCAGTAGTCCGGACTCCTATGGCTACACCTTC.

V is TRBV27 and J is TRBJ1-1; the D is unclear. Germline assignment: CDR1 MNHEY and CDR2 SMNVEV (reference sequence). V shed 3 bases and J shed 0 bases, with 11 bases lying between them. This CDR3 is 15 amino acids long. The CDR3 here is CASSFQTDMNTEAFF. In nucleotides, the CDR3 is TGTGCCAGCAGTTTTCAGACCGATATGAACACTGAAGCTTTCTTT.

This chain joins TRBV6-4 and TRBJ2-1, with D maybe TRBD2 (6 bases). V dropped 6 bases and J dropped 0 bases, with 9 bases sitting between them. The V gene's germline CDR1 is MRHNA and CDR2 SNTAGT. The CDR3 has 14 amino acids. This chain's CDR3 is CASRRDSSYNEQFF. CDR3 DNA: TGTGCCAGCAGGAGGGACTCCTCCTACAATGAGCAGTTCTTC.

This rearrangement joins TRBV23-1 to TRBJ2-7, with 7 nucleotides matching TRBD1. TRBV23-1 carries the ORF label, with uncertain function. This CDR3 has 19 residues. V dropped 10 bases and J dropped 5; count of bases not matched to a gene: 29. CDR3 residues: CATLRGKPFRLRALNEQYF. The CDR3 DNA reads TGCGCCACCCTCAGGGGGAAGCCCTTCCGACTCCGGGCCCTCAACGAGCAGTACTTC.

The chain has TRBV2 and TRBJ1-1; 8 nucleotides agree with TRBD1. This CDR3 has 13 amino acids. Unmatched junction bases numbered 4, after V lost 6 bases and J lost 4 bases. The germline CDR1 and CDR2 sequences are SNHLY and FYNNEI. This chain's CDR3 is CASRGQGATEAFF. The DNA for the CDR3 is TGTGCCAGCAGGGGGCAGGGGGCCACTGAAGCTTTCTTT.

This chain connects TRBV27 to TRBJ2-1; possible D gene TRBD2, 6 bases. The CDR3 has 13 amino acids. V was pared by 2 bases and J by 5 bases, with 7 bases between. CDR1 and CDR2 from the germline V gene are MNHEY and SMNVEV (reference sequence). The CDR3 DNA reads TGTGCCAGCAGTTTACGGGGGAACAATGAGCAGTTCTTC. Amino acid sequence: CASSLRGNNEQFF.

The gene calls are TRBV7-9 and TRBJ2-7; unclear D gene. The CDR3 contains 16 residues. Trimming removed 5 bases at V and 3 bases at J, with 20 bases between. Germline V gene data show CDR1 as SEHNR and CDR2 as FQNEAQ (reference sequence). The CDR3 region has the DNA TGTGCCAGCAGCCGAACTTCCGATCCATCATACTACGAGCAGTACTTC. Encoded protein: CASSRTSDPSYYEQYF.

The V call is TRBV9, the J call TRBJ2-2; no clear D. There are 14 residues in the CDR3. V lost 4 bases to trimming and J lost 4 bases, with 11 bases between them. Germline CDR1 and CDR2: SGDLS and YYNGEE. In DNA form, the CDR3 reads TGTGCCAGCAGCCCGCATGATAGCACCGGGGAGCTGTTTTTT. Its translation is CASSPHDSTGELFF.

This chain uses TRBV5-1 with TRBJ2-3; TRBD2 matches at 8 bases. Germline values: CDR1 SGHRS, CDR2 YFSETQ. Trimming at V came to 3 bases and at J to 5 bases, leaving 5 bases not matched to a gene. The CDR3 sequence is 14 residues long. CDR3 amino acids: CASSSGGRGDTQYF. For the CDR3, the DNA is TGCGCCAGCAGCTCGGGGGGGAGGGGAGATACGCAGTATTTT.

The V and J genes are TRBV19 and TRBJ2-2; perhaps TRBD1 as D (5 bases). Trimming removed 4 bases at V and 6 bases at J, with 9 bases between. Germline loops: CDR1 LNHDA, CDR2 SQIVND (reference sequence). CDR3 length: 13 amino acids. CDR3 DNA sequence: TGTGCCAGTAGTACAGGGTTTTCCGGGGAGCTGTTTTTT. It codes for CASSTGFSGELFF. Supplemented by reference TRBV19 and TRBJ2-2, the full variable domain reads DGGITQSPKYLFRKEGQNVTLSCEQNLNHDAMYWYRQDPGQGLRLIYYSQIVNDFQKGDIAEGYSVSREKKESFPLTVTSAQKNPTAFYLCASSTGFSGELFFGEGSRLTVL.

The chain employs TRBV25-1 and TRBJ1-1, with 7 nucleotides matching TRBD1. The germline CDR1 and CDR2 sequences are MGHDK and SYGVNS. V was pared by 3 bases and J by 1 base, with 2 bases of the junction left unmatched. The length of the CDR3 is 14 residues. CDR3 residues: CASSEAGGNTEAFF. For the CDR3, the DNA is TGTGCCAGCAGTGAGGCAGGGGGGAACACTGAAGCTTTCTTT.

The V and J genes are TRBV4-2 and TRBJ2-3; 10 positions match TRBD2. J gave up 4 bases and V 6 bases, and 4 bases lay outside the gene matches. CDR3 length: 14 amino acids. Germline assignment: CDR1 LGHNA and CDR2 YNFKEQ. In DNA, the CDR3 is TGTGCCAGCAGACCTAGCGGGGGCCCAGATACGCAGTATTTT. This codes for CASRPSGGPDTQYF.

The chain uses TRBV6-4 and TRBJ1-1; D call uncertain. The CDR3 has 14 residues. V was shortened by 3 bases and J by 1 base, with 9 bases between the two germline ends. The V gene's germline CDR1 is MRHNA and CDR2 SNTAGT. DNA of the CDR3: TGTGCCAGCAGTGAAACGGCAGCGAACACTGAAGCTTTCTTT. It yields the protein CASSETAANTEAFF.

The chain's CDR3 is CASSFSEPSEAFF. The CDR3, as DNA: TGCGCCAGCAGCTTTTCAGAGCCCAGTGAAGCTTTCTTT. The chain couples TRBV5-1 to TRBJ1-1; unclear D gene. CDR3 length: 13 amino acids. Trimming took 2 bases from V and 7 from J, leaving 12 bases between them. Germline V gene sequence: CDR1 SGHRS, CDR2 YFSETQ.

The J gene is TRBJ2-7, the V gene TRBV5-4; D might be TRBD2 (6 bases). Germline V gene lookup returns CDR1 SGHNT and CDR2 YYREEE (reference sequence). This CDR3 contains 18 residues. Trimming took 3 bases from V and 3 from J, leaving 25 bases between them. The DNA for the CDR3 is TGTGCCAGCAGCTACAAACTTACAACCGGGACTGGATACTACGAGCAGTACTTC. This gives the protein CASSYKLTTGTGYYEQYF.

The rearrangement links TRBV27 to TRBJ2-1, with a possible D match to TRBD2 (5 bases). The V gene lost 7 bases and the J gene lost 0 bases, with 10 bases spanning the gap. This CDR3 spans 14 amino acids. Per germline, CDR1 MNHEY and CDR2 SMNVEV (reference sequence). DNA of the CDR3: TGTGCCAGCAACGGACTGGGCTCCTACAATGAGCAGTTCTTC. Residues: CASNGLGSYNEQFF.

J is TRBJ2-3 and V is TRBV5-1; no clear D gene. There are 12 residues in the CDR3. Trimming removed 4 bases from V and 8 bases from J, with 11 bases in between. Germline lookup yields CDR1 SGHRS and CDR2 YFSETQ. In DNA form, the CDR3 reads TGCGCCAGCAGCACCTCCTGGGGTACGCAGTATTTT. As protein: CASSTSWGTQYF. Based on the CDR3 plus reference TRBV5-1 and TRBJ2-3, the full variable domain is KAGVTQTPRYLIKTRGQQVTLSCSPISGHRSVSWYQQTPGQGLQFLFEYFSETQRNKGNFPGRFSGRQFSNSRSEMNVSTLELGDSALYLCASSTSWGTQYFGPGTRLTVL.

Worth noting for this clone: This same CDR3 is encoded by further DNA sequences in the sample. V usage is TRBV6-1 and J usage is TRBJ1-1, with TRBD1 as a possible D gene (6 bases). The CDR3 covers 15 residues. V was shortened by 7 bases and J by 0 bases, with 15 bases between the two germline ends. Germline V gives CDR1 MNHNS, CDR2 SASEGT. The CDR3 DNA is TGTGCCAGCACCCCCCCCAGGGGAATGAACACTGAAGCTTTCTTT. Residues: CASTPPRGMNTEAFF.

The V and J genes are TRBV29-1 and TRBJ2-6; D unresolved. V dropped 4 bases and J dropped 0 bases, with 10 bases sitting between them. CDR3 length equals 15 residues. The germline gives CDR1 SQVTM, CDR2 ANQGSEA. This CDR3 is CSVVTVDSGANVLTF. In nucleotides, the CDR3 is TGCAGCGTTGTCACCGTTGACTCTGGGGCCAACGTCCTGACTTTC.

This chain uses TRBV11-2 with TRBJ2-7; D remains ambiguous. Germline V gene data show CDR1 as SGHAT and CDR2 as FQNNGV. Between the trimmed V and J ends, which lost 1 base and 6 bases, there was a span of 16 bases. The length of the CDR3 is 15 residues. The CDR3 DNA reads TGTGCCAGCAGCTTAGTACTATCCCTTGCTCCCGAGCAGTACTTC. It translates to CASSLVLSLAPEQYF.